This TCR beta chain was recorded in a study of cytomegalovirus exposure and HLA in healthy donors listed by TCRdb under 2017. Some background on the complete study: In an earlier analysis of about 560 of the donors, about 270 Gb of sequence data and approximately 120 million unique TCR beta sequences from 150 million to 200 million T cells were reported. High-throughput TCR immunosequencing, statistical association of individual TCRs with disease status, and machine learning were combined to predict cytomegalovirus infection status. A later analysis re-analyzed previously published TCR beta repertoires from 500 to 700 donors and added high-resolution HLA genotyping to study TCR occurrence patterns. Along with the approximately 600-subject first cohort, a separate validation cohort of around 110 different subjects was used. Across 398 genotyped donors of the cohort, an average of about 250,000 unique TCR beta nucleotide sequences per donor were sequenced, and roughly 20% of those sequences were non-productive. Roughly 5 DR-DQ haplotypes were treated as single units for association and clustering because of strong linkage in the cohort. Both class I and class II loci were covered by HLA typing, at four-digit resolution. Using immunosequencing, the study profiled T cell repertoires from about 620 subjects and related those repertoires to cytomegalovirus serostatus. Typing coverage varied by locus: 629-630 donors for A, B, C, DRB1 and DQB1; roughly 520 for DQA1; around 610 for DPA1; under 490 for DPB1. All discovery cohort repertoires had been generated using a single sequencing platform. Donor age, sex, ethnicity and CMV serostatus were compiled together with the repertoire data. Rather than using new phenotypic data, the later analysis identified candidate immune exposures from TCR beta sequences and from how often those sequences occurred across donors. Of the 398 genotyped donors, approximately 83% fell in the genetic ancestry cluster associated with self-reported Caucasian donors. An early release that covered about 640 HLA-typed donors contained 250 to 350 gigabases of sequencing data and roughly 84 million unique TCR sequences. An earlier analysis of 500 to 650 of the donors applied high-throughput TCR beta sequencing to assess whether each TCR beta V gene segment acted as functional or pseudogenic. The study was designed to test whether signatures of past pathogen exposure could be identified by cataloging public T cell receptors. Genome-wide SNP genotypes for about three fifths of the 666 donors were used in a later genetic analysis, which treated that subset as a discovery cohort.

In regard to this clone: No antigen is known for it. No base qualities exist here, and no much larger clone lies one base off it.

The cohort comprised some 700 healthy bone marrow donors. At the time of sampling, all cohort members were nominally healthy, though unrecorded immune exposures were likely present. The donor tested CMV seronegative, placing the donor among the 350 or so seronegative members of the cohort. Every donor gave a peripheral blood sample, and the peripheral blood mononuclear cells from that sample were used for TCR beta sequencing. The Qiagen DNeasy Blood Extraction Kit was used to extract genomic DNA from the blood cell samples. Library construction relied on the immunoSEQ multiplex PCR assay. For the multiplex PCR, a mixture combining 60 forward primers for TCR Vbeta segments and 13 reverse primers for TCR Jbeta segments was used. A multiplex PCR assay on genomic DNA amplified the CDR3 region of rearranged TCR beta genes. Amplified TCR beta libraries were sequenced as 87-base-pair reads on the Illumina HiSeq System. Turning to the authors' computational methods: In a later analysis, tens of millions of unique TCR beta chains were counted across the roughly 610 repertoires, and roughly 11 million of these chains were shared by at least two donors. To remove PCR and sequencing errors, raw reads were error-corrected and collapsed into unique sequences using a nearest-neighbor algorithm that merged closely related sequences. Alignment of CDR3 sequences to IMGT reference sequences was used to assign V, D and J gene segments. For a sequence to be retained, a match of at least six nucleotides to both a V gene segment and a J gene segment was required. Rearrangements were called productive when the CDR3 lacked stop codons and stayed in frame with V and J; all others were non-productive. CDR3 was defined by IMGT convention, running from the second conserved V-encoded cysteine to the conserved J-encoded phenylalanine. The earlier analysis of about 590 of the donors excluded sequences that lacked an unambiguous match to a single V gene segment. In an earlier analysis of several hundred of the donors, V segments were called functional above 56.7% productive rearrangements and were called segregating when the between-donor standard deviation exceeded 5%. A statistical classification framework was built to diagnose cytomegalovirus status from the catalog of TCR beta chain sequences. In a later analysis, TCR nucleotide sequences were compared against IMGT/GENE-DB human TR gene sequences so that V and J genes could be assigned. A later analysis assigned CDR3 sequences and most-parsimonious VDJ recombination scenarios with the TCRdist pipeline. In a later analysis, each TCR beta chain was defined by its CDR3 amino acid sequence together with its V-gene family, and reads lacking a unique V-gene family were excluded. In a later analysis, approximately 590 highly shared, low-generation-probability nucleotide sequences were removed to address suspected cross-contamination and a sequencing artifact. In a later analysis, a clonal expansion index was calculated for each public chain from normalized within-repertoire ranks of inferred template counts. In a later analysis, generation probabilities were computed using a VDJ recombination model fitted to out-of-frame rearrangements, and the results were checked against IGoR. In a later analysis, TCR-TCR, TCR-HLA and TCR-CMV co-occurrence was scored with hypergeometric tests, and a repertoire-size bias correction was applied to TCR pairs. False discovery rates were estimated in a later analysis by permuting HLA or CMV assignments 20 times. A later analysis grouped co-occurring TCRs with DBSCAN, adding TCRdist sequence similarity when clustering within HLA-allele-positive subsets. For co-occurrence clustering, repertoires with fewer than 30,000 or more than 120,000 public chains were excluded, along with several repertoires with anomalous nucleotide sharing. TCRdb took this table from immuneACCESS and kept in-frame rearrangements with V and J called. Such tables lack part of the clones; where checked against another copy, unresolved V genes explain under half of the gap, and the rest is unexplained. From that table come the V and J calls and clone size; the DNA was used to work out D and trimming. The sample table shows under 150,000 clones, and around four fifths are seen once. Of the sample, approximately 1% is held by the ten largest clones.

Study-level results and caveats: In an earlier analysis of 587 of the donors, most TCR beta V segments appeared in productive rearrangements about 87% or about 30% of the time, broadly matching IMGT annotations. A further reported finding was that TCR beta sequences accurately predicted the HLA-A and HLA-B alleles for most subjects in the first cohort. When HLA alleles, especially DR and DQ, strongly co-occurred, TCR associations were difficult to assign to individual alleles. The authors suggested that the approach could potentially be extended to other disease states and immunological phenotypes. Three of the identified cytomegalovirus-associated TCR beta chains were confirmed in vitro to be specific for cytomegalovirus antigens. While some public TCRs were present in many individuals, most TCR sequences turned up only very rarely across donors. Because counts were too low, some 17 rarely observed V segments, including chromosome 9 orphons, were left out of the earlier analysis of approximately 580 of the donors. A later genetic analysis associated a missense DCLRE1C variant with V-gene and J-gene trimming of TCR beta chains, and an independent cohort replicated the association. The 87-base-pair reads could not distinguish some IMGT-functional V segments, including TRBV6-2 and TRBV6-3, so those segments were excluded. At a false discovery rate of 0.05, a later analysis linked roughly 17,000 TCR beta sequences to specific HLA alleles. In a later analysis, several top co-occurrence clusters were reported to appear linked to parvovirus B19, influenza, CMV and Epstein-Barr virus. This cohort had only TCR beta chains sequenced, and the lack of alpha or paired-chain data limited which features could be detected. The only immune exposure information available for the cohort was CMV serostatus. A total of roughly 160 TCR beta chains were listed by the study as associated with cytomegalovirus. Correlated functional status among segregating V segments might be attributable to linkage disequilibrium, but an unknown experimental factor could not be ruled out. Most CMV-associated TCR beta chains appeared to be HLA-restricted in a later analysis, and the HLA associations seemed to be driven largely by CMV exposure. The presence/absence analyses assumed that sequencing depth was roughly uniform across donors, and that assumption may not be true. The classifier was reported to diagnose cytomegalovirus status with high specificity and sensitivity in both the original and validation cohorts. HLA typing was unavailable for some donors at each locus, so association tests used only the typed subset. A group of highly shared sequence variants was considered likely to be a technical artifact of the sequencing pipeline. Compared with the roughly 670-donor mean, donors in an Asian-associated ancestry cluster had fewer N-insertions in productive TCRs, according to a later genetic analysis. In a later analysis, TCR association rates were found to vary across HLA loci, with the most associated TCRs seen for DRB1 alleles and the fewest for HLA-C alleles. In a later analysis, HLA-associated TCR beta chains showed more clonal expansion and lower generation probabilities than non-associated chains that were equally common.

V sheds 2 bases and J sheds 4 bases, leaving 11 bases between their ends. The cysteine opens and the phenylalanine closes a CDR3 of 14 amino acids. Solely the CDR3 DNA is kept, with 42 bases framed from the first base. CDR1 and CDR2 are read off the germline V gene as LGHNA and YSLEER. The sequence was collected from a boy aged 5-17 years in good health and CMV-seronegative. The rearranged segments are TRBV4-3 and TRBJ1-1, with a tentative D gene TRBD1 over 5 matching bases. The sample taken for sequencing was PBMCs. The sequenced DNA: TGCGCCAGCAGCCAAACGGCGGGGGTCACTGAAGCTTTCTTT. It is translated as CASSQTAGVTEAFF.